These 13 T cell receptor beta chains were sequenced from one sample in a study of regulatory and conventional T cells in RAG deficiency. Genomic DNA came from blood conventional CD4+ T cells gated CD25-low CD127-high. Profiled with immunoSEQ multiplex PCR; TCRdb holds only in-frame clones, not every one. The sample includes more than 9,500 clones, 85% to 95% of them seen just once. The sample also formed part of further work on regulatory T cells. In that study: The PCR used 52 TRBV and 13 TRBJ primers.

The sample was CD4+ effector T cells sorted from blood. These receptors all stem from a human donor in good health.

The chain joins TRBV29-1 to TRBJ2-1; the match to TRBD1 covers 12 bases. V lost 5 bases, J lost 6 bases, and 8 bases stayed unmatched. The CDR3 consists of 15 residues. Germline V CDR1 and CDR2: SQVTM, ANQGSEA. In DNA, the CDR3 is TGCAGCGTTCAACCCCGGGACAGGGGGCTCAATGAGCAGTTCTTC. It specifies CSVQPRDRGLNEQFF.

The V call is TRBV5-1, the J call TRBJ1-2, with D hard to call. Trimming left V 0 bases short and J 1 base short, with 7 bases between. This CDR3 has 14 residues. The V gene's germline CDR1 is SGHRS and CDR2 YFSETQ. CDR3 sequence reads: CASSLEALNYGYTF. The CDR3, as DNA: TGCGCCAGCAGCTTGGAGGCACTTAACTATGGCTACACCTTC. Full variable domain (missing parts from reference TRBV5-1 and TRBJ1-2): KAGVTQTPRYLIKTRGQQVTLSCSPISGHRSVSWYQQTPGQGLQFLFEYFSETQRNKGNFPGRFSGRQFSNSRSEMNVSTLELGDSALYLCASSLEALNYGYTFGSGTRLTVV.

This sequence joins TRBV2 and TRBJ1-1; unclear D gene. Between the trimmed V and J ends, which lost 3 bases and 4 bases, there was a span of 18 bases. This CDR3 is built from 16 residues. From germline, CDR1 is SNHLY and CDR2 FYNNEI. The CDR3 DNA is TGTGCCAGCAGTGAGTCCGGTCTCGGTATGGGCACTGAAGCTTTCTTT. Residues: CASSESGLGMGTEAFF.

The count of this clone is one. The chain combines TRBV5-1 with TRBJ2-5; maybe TRBD1 (6 bases). This CDR3 contains 16 residues. V was pared by 4 bases and J by 1 base, with 17 bases between. Germline loops: CDR1 SGHRS, CDR2 YFSETQ. For the CDR3, the DNA is TGCGCCAGCAGCCCCACCCCCCAGGGGATCCAAGAGACCCAGTACTTC. This translates into CASSPTPQGIQETQYF.

The rearrangement links TRBV5-1 to TRBJ1-1; the match to TRBD1 covers 9 bases. With V trimmed by 6 bases and J by 3 bases, 3 bases remained unmatched. The CDR3 has 13 residues. Germline CDR1 and CDR2: SGHRS and YFSETQ. The DNA of the CDR3 is TGCGCCAGCAACGGACAGGGGTACACTGAAGCTTTCTTT. Its translation: CASNGQGYTEAFF. Supplemented by reference TRBV5-1 and TRBJ1-1, the full variable domain reads KAGVTQTPRYLIKTRGQQVTLSCSPISGHRSVSWYQQTPGQGLQFLFEYFSETQRNKGNFPGRFSGRQFSNSRSEMNVSTLELGDSALYLCASNGQGYTEAFFGQGTRLTVV.

CDR3 loop: CASNRERGTGELFF. In nucleotides, the CDR3 is TGTGCCAGTAACAGGGAGCGGGGCACCGGGGAGCTGTTTTTT. The chain has TRBV19 and TRBJ2-2; a weak D match, TRBD2 (7 bases). Germline values: CDR1 LNHDA, CDR2 SQIVND (reference sequence). Trimming took 7 bases from V and 4 from J, leaving 13 bases between them. The CDR3 is 14 residues long.

This chain links TRBV5-1 with TRBJ2-7, with 8 bases fitting TRBD2. This CDR3 comprises 15 residues. CDR1 is SGHRS and CDR2 is YFSETQ in the germline V gene. Losses at the gene ends were 3 bases for V and 7 bases for J; bases not matched to a gene: 12. The CDR3, as DNA: TGCGCCAGCAGCTCAAGACTGGGACCGGGGGGGGAGCAGTACTTC. Translating gives CASSSRLGPGGEQYF.

The chain is built from TRBV5-4 and TRBJ1-2, with D perhaps TRBD1 (5 bases). Per germline, CDR1 SGHNT and CDR2 YYREEE (reference sequence). V was pared by 0 bases and J by 7 bases, with 10 bases between. The CDR3 is 13 residues long. The CDR3 nucleotides read TGTGCCAGCAGCTTGGCGGGGCCCGGTGGCTACACCTTC. It is translated as CASSLAGPGGYTF.

The chain uses TRBV29-1 and TRBJ1-4, with D unclear. The CDR3 runs 15 residues. Germline loops: CDR1 SQVTM, CDR2 ANQGSEA. The V and J ends lost 4 bases and 0 bases respectively, with 12 bases between them. The CDR3 here is CSVGRSGATNEKLFF. The CDR3 nucleotides are TGCAGCGTTGGTAGGAGTGGTGCAACTAATGAAAAACTGTTTTTT.

Only one count was recorded for this clone. The V and J genes are TRBV5-8 and TRBJ2-2; D gene uncertain. The V end was cut by 4 bases, the J end by 4 bases, with 11 bases between. CDR1 SGHTS and CDR2 YDEGEE come from the germline V gene. The CDR3 contains 14 residues. The CDR3: CASSPDRGTGELFF. CDR3 in DNA: TGTGCCAGCAGCCCGGACCGAGGCACCGGGGAGCTGTTTTTT.

DNA of the CDR3: TGTGCCAGCAGCGACAGGCCAGGGGGCGGGGAGCTGTTTTTT. Translation gives CASSDRPGGGELFF. The chain combines TRBV5-6 with TRBJ2-2; the match to TRBD1 covers 7 bases. Germline CDR1 SGHDT, CDR2 YYEEEE. The CDR3 spans 14 residues. The V segment lost 4 bases and the J segment 7 bases; nucleotides outside the gene matches: 7.

The chain employs TRBV6-6 and TRBJ2-7; D perhaps matches TRBD1 (6 bases). Trimming left V 5 bases short and J 0 bases short, with 11 bases between. Per the germline V gene, CDR1 is MNHNY and CDR2 is SVGAGI (reference sequence). The CDR3 covers 14 residues. This chain's CDR3 is CASSLNRDSYEQYF. CDR3 DNA sequence: TGTGCCAGCAGTCTCAACAGGGACTCCTACGAGCAGTACTTC.

This clone was seen only once. The J gene is TRBJ1-5, the V gene TRBV28, with D uncertain. The CDR3 spans 13 residues. Germline V gene data show CDR1 as MDHEN and CDR2 as SYDVKM. V lost 6 bases and J 0 bases, leaving 6 bases between the germline ends. CDR3: CASRSYSNQPQHF. The CDR3 nucleotides are TGTGCCAGCAGGAGCTATAGCAATCAGCCCCAGCATTTT.